Shown below are 15 T cell receptor beta chains from a single sample sequenced in a study of T cell responses to AZD1222 COVID-19 vaccine. Profiled with immunoSEQ multiplex PCR; TCRdb holds only in-frame clones, not every one. The sample has 110,000 to 150,000 clones; over 75% are singletons. The specimen comprised peripheral blood, sampled on day 0 of AZD1222 vaccination. The receptors come from an adult in good health.

The genes are TRBV11-3 and TRBJ2-7, with D unclear. Germline V gene sequence: CDR1 SGHNT, CDR2 YENEEA. The CDR3 is 11 residues long. Trimming cost V 0 bases and J 5 bases, with 2 bases left between them. The CDR3 sequence: CASSLDDEQYF. The CDR3 nucleotides read TGTGCCAGCAGCTTAGACGACGAGCAGTACTTC.

This chain uses TRBV7-9 with TRBJ1-5; 7 positions agree with TRBD1. This CDR3 has 15 residues. Looked up from germline, CDR1 is SEHNR and CDR2 is FQNEAQ (reference sequence). Losses at the gene ends were 5 bases for V and 6 bases for J; bases not matched to a gene: 10. CDR3 sequence reads: CASSHGTGVGQPQHF. CDR3 sequence (DNA): TGTGCCAGCAGCCATGGAACAGGGGTAGGTCAGCCCCAGCATTTT.

This clone was counted a few times. The chain joins TRBV27 to TRBJ1-1; maybe TRBD1 (5 bases). Germline V gives CDR1 MNHEY, CDR2 SMNVEV (reference sequence). CDR3 length: 14 residues. Trimming cost V 2 bases and J 4 bases, with 11 bases left between them. As DNA, the CDR3 is TGTGCCAGCAGTTTAGCGAGGGGTGGCACTGAAGCTTTCTTT. Translation: CASSLARGGTEAFF.

This chain joins TRBV27 and TRBJ1-2, with 9 bases fitting TRBD1. The germline V gene encodes CDR1 MNHEY and CDR2 SMNVEV (reference sequence). V was pared by 3 bases and J by 1 base, with 6 bases of the junction left unmatched. The CDR3 loop spans 16 amino acids. CDR3 DNA sequence: TGTGCCAGCAGTTTTCGGGGGACAGGGCTTAACTATGGCTACACCTTC. Protein: CASSFRGTGLNYGYTF.

This clone showed up just once. This rearrangement joins TRBV4-3 to TRBJ1-1; D perhaps matches TRBD1 (5 bases). V dropped 4 bases and J dropped 2 bases, with 17 bases sitting between them. CDR3 length equals 16 residues. The germline V gene has CDR1 LGHNA and CDR2 YSLEER. The CDR3 nucleotides read TGCGCCAGCAGCCCTAGTCCTGGGACGGGAAACACTGAAGCTTTCTTT. Amino acid sequence: CASSPSPGTGNTEAFF.

The gene calls are TRBV2 and TRBJ2-5, with D perhaps matching TRBD2 (6 bases). V lost 7 bases and J lost 2, with 11 bases in between. From germline, CDR1 is SNHLY and CDR2 FYNNEI. The CDR3 extends over 13 amino acids. For the CDR3, the DNA is TGTGCCAGCAAAAGACTAGTTCAAGAGACCCAGTACTTC. Translating it yields CASKRLVQETQYF.

The chain carries TRBV3-1 (or the pseudogene TRBV3-2) and TRBJ1-4, with TRBD1 identical over 9 bases. The CDR3 contains 16 residues. The V gene end was trimmed by 4 bases and the J gene end by 6 bases; junction bases not matched to a gene: 9. Germline V lookup: CDR1 LGHDT, CDR2 YNNKEL (reference sequence). CDR3 sequence: CASSPTGGSPHEKLFF. In nucleotides, the CDR3 is TGTGCCAGCAGCCCGACAGGGGGGAGTCCCCATGAAAAACTGTTTTTT.

The chain is built from TRBV6-2 or TRBV6-3 and TRBJ1-2; 7 bases are a match to TRBD1. CDR3 size: 18 residues. CDR1 is MNHEY and CDR2 is SVGEGT in the germline V gene. V trimming: 0 bases; J trimming: 3 bases; junction bases outside the gene matches: 13. CDR3 sequence reads: CASSYSNRGSGLYYGYTF. The DNA for the CDR3 is TGTGCCAGCAGTTACTCGAACAGGGGCTCAGGGCTCTACTATGGCTACACCTTC.

This chain joins TRBV30 and TRBJ2-3; D gene ambiguous. Trimming removed 0 bases from V and 5 bases from J, with 3 bases in between. The CDR3 extends over 11 amino acids. CDR1 is GTSNPN, CDR2 SVGIG, per germline (reference sequence). CDR3 bases: TGTGCCTGGAGTGTTAAAGATACGCAGTATTTT. This translates into CAWSVKDTQYF. The full variable domain, completed using reference TRBV30 and TRBJ2-3, is SQTIHQWPATLVQPVGSPLSLECTVEGTSNPNLYWYRQAAGRGLQLLFYSVGIGQISSEVPQNLSASRPQDRQFILSSKKLLLSDSGFYLCAWSVKDTQYFGPGTRLTVL.

V is TRBV4-1 and J is TRBJ1-2; 9 bases map to TRBD1. This CDR3 spans 16 amino acids. CDR1 MGHRA and CDR2 YSYEKL come from the germline V gene. V shed 4 bases and J 7 bases; nucleotides not matched to a gene: 13. CDR3 bases: TGCGCCAGCAGCCTCTTACCGGGACAGGGATTTGGTGGCTACACCTTC. Residues: CASSLLPGQGFGGYTF.

The J gene is TRBJ1-3, the V gene TRBV6-5; no clear D. The CDR3 covers 13 residues. The germline CDR1 and CDR2 sequences are MNHEY and SVGAGI. The V and J ends lost 6 bases and 7 bases respectively, with 13 bases between them. The CDR3 DNA reads as TGTGCCAGCAGGTCGGGAGTCGGGAACACCATATATTTT. This encodes CASRSGVGNTIYF.

J is TRBJ1-4 and V is TRBV6-5; D gene unclear. This CDR3 has 15 residues. The germline V gene encodes CDR1 MNHEY and CDR2 SVGAGI. Deletions cut 6 bases from V and 0 bases from J, with 11 bases between. CDR3 region: CASSLNYATNEKLFF. CDR3 sequence (DNA): TGTGCCAGCAGCTTGAACTACGCAACTAATGAAAAACTGTTTTTT.

The J gene is TRBJ1-1, the V gene TRBV19, with TRBD1 matching over 7 bases. The CDR3 extends over 13 amino acids. Germline CDR1 is LNHDA and CDR2 is SQIVND (reference sequence). V trimming: 2 bases; J trimming: 7 bases; junction bases outside the gene matches: 4. The CDR3: CASSIQGEGEAFF. The CDR3 nucleotides read TGTGCCAGTAGTATACAGGGGGAGGGTGAAGCTTTCTTT.

This chain links TRBV24-1 with TRBJ2-3; D is perhaps TRBD1 or TRBD2 (5 bases each). The CDR3 runs 17 residues. V lost 4 bases, J lost 4 bases, and 20 bases lay in between. Germline lookup yields CDR1 KGHDR and CDR2 SFDVKD. CDR3 DNA: TGTGCCACCAGTGACCACGACTACAACTGGGGCCCAGATACGCAGTATTTT. It is translated as CATSDHDYNWGPDTQYF.

V and J are TRBV3-1 (or the pseudogene TRBV3-2) and TRBJ2-1; TRBD2 aligns across 10 bases. Trimming cost V 4 bases and J 6 bases; bases outside gene matches: 12. The CDR3 loop spans 17 amino acids. Germline loops: CDR1 LGHDT, CDR2 YNNKEL (reference sequence). In nucleotides, the CDR3 is TGTGCCAGCAGCCCTACCAGCGGGAGGGCCGGGGGCAATGAGCAGTTCTTC. This translates into CASSPTSGRAGGNEQFF.